The 27 T cell receptor beta chains presented below share a single source sample, sequenced in a study of blood T cell repertoires in COVID-19. Method: immunoSEQ multiplex PCR; TCRdb's copy keeps in-frame clones and lacks some. Of a few hundred thousand clones listed, almost 90% are singletons. The material sequenced was PBMCs or T cells enriched from blood (not recorded which). The receptor source for this set is a man aged 25-45 years who had been exposed to COVID-19.

A few counts support this clone. This rearrangement joins TRBV6-2 or TRBV6-3 to TRBJ2-3; 8 bases agree with TRBD2. Germline CDR1 reads MNHEY; CDR2 reads SVGEGT. The CDR3 loop spans 14 amino acids. V was pared by 5 bases and J by 3 bases, with 4 bases of the junction left unmatched. CDR3 sequence reads: CASSIAGITDTQYF. In DNA form, the CDR3 reads TGTGCCAGCAGTATAGCGGGGATTACAGATACGCAGTATTTT.

The rearrangement joins TRBV12-3 or TRBV12-4 to TRBJ2-1; D might be TRBD1 (5 bases). This CDR3 has 13 amino acids. V was trimmed by 6 bases and J by 10 bases, leaving 16 bases between them. This CDR3 reads CASRPDFTGEQFF. The CDR3 nucleotides are TGTGCCAGCAGACCCGACTTTACAGGCGAGCAGTTCTTC.

The chain couples TRBV4-1 to TRBJ2-3; D is unresolved. CDR3 length equals 15 residues. The V gene's germline CDR1 is MGHRA and CDR2 YSYEKL. Trimming removed 0 bases at V and 0 bases at J, with 7 bases between. CDR3 sequence: CASSQEMSSTDTQYF. The CDR3 DNA sequence: TGCGCCAGCAGCCAAGAAATGTCTAGCACAGATACGCAGTATTTT.

The V gene is TRBV30, the J gene TRBJ1-2, with D tentatively TRBD1 (5 bases). CDR3 length: 13 residues. Germline V gene sequence: CDR1 GTSNPN, CDR2 SVGIG (reference sequence). V was shortened by 3 bases and J by 3 bases, with 11 bases between the two germline ends. CDR3 nucleotide sequence: TGTGCCTGGAGGGGGGGGGTGGACTATGGCTACACCTTC. The encoded protein is CAWRGGVDYGYTF.

This clone was found once. The genes are TRBV2 and TRBJ1-2; 9 nucleotides line up with TRBD1. Trimming removed 2 bases from V and 4 bases from J; junction bases left unmatched: 8. The CDR3 length is 16 residues. Germline V CDR1 and CDR2: SNHLY, FYNNEI. The CDR3 nucleotides read TGTGCCAGCAGTGAAAGTCTGACAGGGGGGAGCTATGGCTACACCTTC. This translates into CASSESLTGGSYGYTF.

This rearrangement joins TRBV11-2 to TRBJ1-6; possible D gene TRBD1, 5 bases. The CDR3 has 16 amino acids. Germline V lookup: CDR1 SGHAT, CDR2 FQNNGV. Deletions cut 3 bases from V and 10 bases from J, with 19 bases between. The CDR3 loop is CASSLRFWGEESPLHF. Written as DNA, the CDR3 is TGTGCCAGCAGCTTGCGTTTCTGGGGCGAGGAATCACCCCTCCACTTT.

This chain connects TRBV21-1 to TRBJ1-2; the D call in the table, TRBD1, was not verified against the DNA. TRBV21-1 is given as a pseudogene. CDR3 length: 17 amino acids. CDR3 sequence (DNA): TGTGCCAGCAGCAAAGAGGTAGGAACAGGGGACTTCTATGGCTACACCTTC. This encodes CASSKEVGTGDFYGYTF.

The rearrangement joins TRBV6-2 or TRBV6-3 to TRBJ2-3, with D possibly TRBD2 on 6 matching bases. Germline CDR1 and CDR2: MNHEY and SVGEGT. The CDR3 extends over 14 amino acids. V was shortened by 4 bases and J by 4 bases, with 12 bases between the two germline ends. CDR3 nucleotides: TGTGCCAGCAGTTTCGTCAGGGAGGCAGATACGCAGTATTTT. Amino acid sequence: CASSFVREADTQYF.

This clone was detected only once. The DNA of the CDR3 is TGTGCCAGCAGCTTCCCGGGACTTGATGAGCAGTTCTTC. Translation gives CASSFPGLDEQFF. This rearrangement joins TRBV7-2 to TRBJ2-1, with D possibly being TRBD2 (6 bases). Germline V gene sequence: CDR1 SGHTA, CDR2 FQGNSA. The CDR3 is 13 residues long. The ends were cut back, 3 bases at V and 8 bases at J, with 11 bases in the middle.

The chain recombines TRBV11-2 with TRBJ1-1; D is unclear. The CDR3 is made up of 13 amino acids. The V end lost 0 bases, the J end lost 8 bases, and 10 bases lay between the germline ends. CDR1 and CDR2 (germline): SGHAT, FQNNGV. CDR3 region: CASSLDVAVEAFF. CDR3 coding DNA: TGTGCCAGCAGCTTAGATGTGGCAGTGGAAGCTTTCTTT.

This clone was counted a few times. The chain joins TRBV10-3 to TRBJ1-3; 9 nucleotides line up with TRBD1. V was clipped by 11 bases and J by 4 bases; unmatched bases: 6. Germline V gene data show CDR1 as ENHRY and CDR2 as SYGVKD. This CDR3 is built from 13 residues. The CDR3 coding sequence is TGTGCCTCAGGGACAGGGCTAGGAAACACCATATATTTT. This encodes CASGTGLGNTIYF.

This chain uses TRBV5-6 with TRBJ1-1, with D maybe TRBD1 (5 bases). The V and J ends lost 0 bases and 1 base respectively, with 7 bases between them. The CDR3 is 14 amino acids. The germline gives CDR1 SGHDT, CDR2 YYEEEE. Here the CDR3 reads CASSLAGGNTEAFF. The CDR3 DNA reads TGTGCCAGCAGCTTGGCCGGGGGGAACACTGAAGCTTTCTTT.

The rearrangement joins TRBV9 to TRBJ1-5; D remains ambiguous. Germline V gene data show CDR1 as SGDLS and CDR2 as YYNGEE. This CDR3 region has 13 residues. Trimming removed 3 bases from V and 5 bases from J, with 9 bases in between. CDR3 bases: TGTGCCAGCAGCGGAGGGCTCGATCAGCCCCAGCATTTT. It translates to CASSGGLDQPQHF.

The chain couples TRBV4-1 to TRBJ1-2, with a possible D match to TRBD1 (5 bases). The V gene's germline CDR1 is MGHRA and CDR2 YSYEKL. V dropped 2 bases and J dropped 8 bases, with 6 bases sitting between them. The CDR3 runs to 11 residues. The CDR3 nucleotides are TGCGCCAGCAGCCAATCAGGGGGCTACACCTTC. Translation: CASSQSGGYTF.

The J gene is TRBJ1-6, the V gene TRBV5-1; a possible D gene is TRBD1 (5 bases). This CDR3 region has 16 residues. Per the germline V gene, CDR1 is SGHRS and CDR2 is YFSETQ. V gave up 4 bases and J gave up 8 bases, with 19 bases separating them. The CDR3 sequence is CASSQRAGLLYSPLHF. The DNA for the CDR3 is TGCGCCAGCAGCCAGAGAGCAGGGCTTTTGTATTCACCCCTCCACTTT. Full variable domain (outside the CDR3, taken from reference TRBV5-1 and TRBJ1-6): KAGVTQTPRYLIKTRGQQVTLSCSPISGHRSVSWYQQTPGQGLQFLFEYFSETQRNKGNFPGRFSGRQFSNSRSEMNVSTLELGDSALYLCASSQRAGLLYSPLHFGNGTRLTVT.

This chain links TRBV5-1 with TRBJ2-6; D perhaps matches TRBD1 (7 bases). CDR1 SGHRS and CDR2 YFSETQ come from the germline V gene. V was shortened by 5 bases and J by 0 bases, with 27 bases between the two germline ends. This CDR3 region has 21 residues. CDR3 bases: TGCGCCAGCAGGGGCTTCGTATCAGGGACTGACAGGGACTCTGGGGCCAACGTCCTGACTTTC. Protein: CASRGFVSGTDRDSGANVLTF.

The genes are TRBV28 and TRBJ2-7; D is unresolved. Germline lookup yields CDR1 MDHEN and CDR2 SYDVKM. The germline V and J ends were trimmed by 7 bases and 7 bases, with 17 bases remaining between them. The CDR3 is made up of 13 amino acids. The CDR3 region is CASTPPGYLEQYF. DNA of the CDR3: TGTGCCAGCACTCCCCCCGGGTACCTGGAGCAGTACTTC.

The chain recombines TRBV15 with TRBJ1-5; D remains unclear. The CDR3 consists of 13 residues. V gave up 4 bases and J gave up 7 bases, with 11 bases separating them. From germline, CDR1 is LNHNV and CDR2 YYDKDF (reference sequence). CDR3 nucleotide sequence: TGTGCCACCAGCAATTCCTTTGAGCAGCCCCAGCATTTT. It translates to CATSNSFEQPQHF.

This chain joins TRBV19 and TRBJ2-2; TRBD1 aligns across 7 bases. This CDR3 has 13 residues. The V and J ends lost 10 bases and 4 bases, in that order; junction bases with no gene match: 6. The germline V gene has CDR1 LNHDA and CDR2 SQIVND (reference sequence). CDR3 in DNA: TGTGCCACCACGACAGGGCCCACCGGGGAGCTGTTTTTT. Translated, it gives CATTTGPTGELFF.

The chain combines TRBV25-1 with TRBJ2-3; 10 bases map to TRBD2. Trimming cost V 5 bases and J 6 bases; bases outside gene matches: 5. Germline assignment: CDR1 MGHDK and CDR2 SYGVNS. CDR3 length equals 14 residues. The CDR3 spells CASSRLAGDDTQYF. In DNA, the CDR3 is TGTGCCAGCAGTAGGCTAGCGGGGGACGATACGCAGTATTTT.

The rearrangement joins TRBV27 to TRBJ2-7; weak D call: TRBD2 (6 bases). This CDR3 contains 13 residues. Per the germline V gene, CDR1 is MNHEY and CDR2 is SMNVEV (reference sequence). V was shortened by 7 bases and J by 5 bases, with 15 bases between the two germline ends. The CDR3 region has the DNA TGTGCCAGCATAGTCAGCGGGTGGGACGAGCAGTACTTC. It codes for CASIVSGWDEQYF.

V and J are TRBV27 and TRBJ1-4, with unresolved D. The CDR3 has 15 residues. Trimming left V 4 bases short and J 0 bases short, with 9 bases between. The germline CDR1 and CDR2 sequences are MNHEY and SMNVEV (reference sequence). This chain's CDR3 is CASSSRVATNEKLFF. The DNA for the CDR3 is TGTGCCAGCAGTTCACGAGTTGCAACTAATGAAAAACTGTTTTTT.

The chain employs TRBV3-1 (or the pseudogene TRBV3-2) and TRBJ2-3; possible D gene TRBD2, 7 bases. Germline assignment: CDR1 LGHDT and CDR2 YNNKEL (reference sequence). The CDR3 runs 14 residues. The V gene lost 2 bases and the J gene lost 14 bases, with 20 bases spanning the gap. Written as DNA, the CDR3 is TGTGCCAGCAGCCAAAGAACAGCGGCGGGGGCTCGGTATTTT. Translating gives CASSQRTAAGARYF.

This sequence joins TRBV6-2 or TRBV6-3 and TRBJ1-2, with D possibly matching TRBD1 (6 bases). CDR3 length: 15 residues. Germline V gene lookup returns CDR1 MNHEY and CDR2 SVGEGT. V was clipped by 4 bases and J by 4 bases, with 16 bases between them. CDR3 in DNA: TGTGCCAGCAGTTTAACAGGGAAGGCCCTCTATGGCTACACCTTC. Its translation: CASSLTGKALYGYTF.

V usage is TRBV6-5 and J usage is TRBJ1-3; TRBD1 agrees at 7 bases. V shed 7 bases, J shed 1 base, and the junction held 4 bases outside the gene matches. This CDR3 comprises 14 residues. Germline CDR1 MNHEY, CDR2 SVGAGI. The CDR3: CASTLDRSGNTIYF. In DNA form, the CDR3 reads TGTGCCAGCACCCTGGACAGGTCTGGAAACACCATATATTTT.

In its sample, this clone was seen a few times. The chain has TRBV6-5 and TRBJ1-2; TRBD1 is a possible D gene (5 bases). The CDR3 covers 14 residues. Germline lookup yields CDR1 MNHEY and CDR2 SVGAGI. V was pared by 0 bases and J by 6 bases, with 11 bases between. CDR3 DNA sequence: TGTGCCAGCAGTTACTCGTGGGGCCGGGATGGCTACACCTTC. The encoded protein is CASSYSWGRDGYTF.

The genes are TRBV7-9 and TRBJ2-1, with D perhaps matching TRBD1 (6 bases). V lost 8 bases and J lost 0, with 11 bases in between. CDR3 size: 14 residues. Per germline, CDR1 SEHNR and CDR2 FQNEAQ (reference sequence). This CDR3 reads CASWGQNSYNEQFF. CDR3 in DNA: TGTGCCAGCTGGGGGCAGAACTCCTACAATGAGCAGTTCTTC.